The present T cell receptor (beta chain) was sequenced within a study of identical twins. General study findings and limits: Beta out-of-frame sequences showed weaker excess twin sharing.

MiXCR was run by TCRdb on the 5' RACE reads, yielding one entry per CDR3 protein. The data contain some 760,000 distinct CDR3 sequences, roughly 20% of them singletons. With regard to this clonotype: The antigen is not known.

With 3 bases clipped from V and 8 bases from J, the junction kept 12 bases outside the gene matches. This CDR3 region has 15 residues. These records were also assigned to another study, of T cells expressing NK-cell markers. Per that paper: Seven HCMV-seropositive donors and one seronegative donor made up the eight sequenced donors.

The chain couples TRBV12-3 or TRBV12-4 to TRBJ1-1, with TRBD1 matching over 7 bases. What was sequenced was PBMCs. The source of this sequence is a woman younger than 30 in good health. CDR3 residues: CASSFSGRGSLEAFF. CDR3 coding DNA: TGTGCCAGCAGTTTTAGTGGCAGGGGGTCCCTGGAAGCTTTCTTT.